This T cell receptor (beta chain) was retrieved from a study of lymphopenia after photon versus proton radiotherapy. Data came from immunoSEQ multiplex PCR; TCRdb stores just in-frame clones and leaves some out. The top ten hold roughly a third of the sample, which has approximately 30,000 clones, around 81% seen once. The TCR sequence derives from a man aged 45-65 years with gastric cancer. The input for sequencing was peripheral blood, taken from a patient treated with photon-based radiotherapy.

The CDR3 nucleotides read TGTGCCAGCAGCCCGTCGGGTAATCAGCCCCAGCATTTT. Protein product: CASSPSGNQPQHF. The chain is built from TRBV6-1 and TRBJ1-5; no clear D. The length of the CDR3 is 13 residues. The germline gives CDR1 MNHNS, CDR2 SASEGT. V was pared by 6 bases and J by 4 bases, with 10 bases between.